The next 10 T cell receptor beta chains were all read from a single sample in a study of T cells in narcolepsy. The repertoire was sequenced with immunoSEQ multiplex PCR; TCRdb's copy has only in-frame clones and lacks some. The sample has some 37,000 clones, around 85% seen once. Sequenced sample: CD45RA- memory CD4+ T cells from PBMCs. The receptors derive from a human donor with narcolepsy.

This clone was detected a few times. This rearrangement joins TRBV4-1 to TRBJ2-3; 8 bases agree with TRBD1. The V gene end was trimmed by 7 bases and the J gene end by 4 bases; junction bases not matched to a gene: 13. The CDR3 extends over 16 amino acids. The V gene's germline CDR1 is MGHRA and CDR2 YSYEKL. This chain's CDR3 is CASTGFTGGRSDTQYF. The CDR3 nucleotides read TGCGCCAGCACCGGGTTTACAGGGGGTCGCTCAGATACGCAGTATTTT.

The chain has TRBV19 and TRBJ1-2; the match to TRBD1 covers 9 bases. CDR3 length equals 17 residues. Germline CDR1 and CDR2: LNHDA and SQIVND (reference sequence). V shed 5 bases and J 1 base; nucleotides not matched to a gene: 11. The CDR3 loop is CASSAQRTGAYNYGYTF. DNA for the CDR3: TGTGCCAGTAGTGCACAACGGACAGGGGCGTATAACTATGGCTACACCTTC.

This chain joins TRBV2 and TRBJ1-5; TRBD1 might be the D (5 bases). Germline V gives CDR1 SNHLY, CDR2 FYNNEI. This CDR3 spans 13 amino acids. The V gene lost 6 bases and the J gene lost 2 bases, with 8 bases spanning the gap. The CDR3 region has the DNA TGTGCCAGCAGGGGGCGGGGCAATCAGCCCCAGCATTTT. The encoded protein is CASRGRGNQPQHF.

The V call is TRBV6-1, the J call TRBJ2-2; 7 nucleotides match TRBD1. The germline V gene encodes CDR1 MNHNS and CDR2 SASEGT. The CDR3 runs 15 residues. The ends lost 6 bases at V and 5 bases at J; junction bases unmatched: 9. CDR3 nucleotide sequence: TGTGCCAGCAGCCCCGAGTGGGACAGTACCGGGGAGCTGTTTTTT. As protein: CASSPEWDSTGELFF.

This clone came up once. The rearrangement joins TRBV9 to TRBJ1-3; D is possibly TRBD1 (5 bases). Trimming removed 4 bases at V and 4 bases at J, with 12 bases between. Germline-derived CDR1 and CDR2 are SGDLS and YYNGEE. There are 14 residues in the CDR3. The CDR3 DNA follows: TGTGCCAGCAGCCGGGACCGGGCCGGAAACACCATATATTTT. It yields the protein CASSRDRAGNTIYF.

CDR3 DNA sequence: TGTGCCAGCAACCCACACGCCGCCGGCAACAGTCCGGGAGCTTTCTTT. It translates to CASNPHAAGNSPGAFF. This chain joins TRBV7-8 and TRBJ1-1; D not resolved. Per the germline V gene, CDR1 is SGHVS and CDR2 is FQNEAQ. There are 16 residues in the CDR3. V was trimmed by 7 bases and J by 10 bases, leaving 28 bases between them.

The table lists this clone with a count of one. The gene calls are TRBV6-8 and TRBJ2-4; no clear D gene. Trimming stripped 0 bases from V and 3 bases from J, with 9 bases between. Germline V gene sequence: CDR1 MNHGY, CDR2 SAAAGT. This CDR3 is 15 amino acids long. The CDR3 region has the DNA TGTGCCAGCAGTTACTCGTTCCTTGGCAAAAACATTCAGTACTTC. Translation: CASSYSFLGKNIQYF.

This chain links TRBV7-8 with TRBJ2-2, with D maybe TRBD2 (6 bases). Between the trimmed V and J ends, which lost 10 bases and 0 bases, there was a span of 18 bases. This CDR3 contains 16 residues. In germline, CDR1 is SGHVS, CDR2 FQNEAQ. CDR3 nucleotide sequence: TGTGCCACGATACCCCCCGGAGGGGCGAACACCGGGGAGCTGTTTTTT. Its protein is CATIPPGGANTGELFF.

This clone was seen a handful of times. CDR3 sequence reads: CASRQGETEAFF. The CDR3 DNA reads TGTGCCAGCAGACAGGGCGAGACTGAAGCTTTCTTT. The chain has TRBV18 and TRBJ1-1, with TRBD1 matching 7 bases. The V gene end was trimmed by 8 bases and the J gene end by 5 bases; junction bases not matched to a gene: 5. This CDR3 is built from 12 residues. Germline assignment: CDR1 KGHSH and CDR2 LQKENI. The full variable domain, with the rest looked up from reference TRBV18 and TRBJ1-1, is NAGVMQNPRHLVRRRGQEARLRCSPMKGHSHVYWYRQLPEEGLKFMVYLQKENIIDESGMPKERFSAEFPKEGPSILRIQQVVRGDSAAYFCASRQGETEAFFGQGTRLTVV.

The V gene is TRBV29-1, the J gene TRBJ1-2, with 9 positions matching TRBD1. This CDR3 has 13 amino acids. Germline CDR1 and CDR2: SQVTM and ANQGSEA. V trimming: 7 bases; J trimming: 7 bases; junction bases outside the gene matches: 10. In DNA form, the CDR3 reads TGCAGCGCCCGGGACAGGGATTTGGGTGGCTACACCTTC. Its translation: CSARDRDLGGYTF.